Sequencing of this T cell receptor (beta chain) was carried out in a study of immune evolution from preneoplasia to lung adenocarcinoma. TCRdb's table, derived via immunoSEQ multiplex PCR, lists solely in-frame clones and lacks some. The sample has roughly 5,000 clones, roughly 76% seen once. In the case of this clone: The antigen remains unidentified.

The CDR3 is 14 amino acids. The V and J ends lost 2 bases and 7 bases respectively, with 14 bases between them. Germline values: CDR1 WNHNN, CDR2 SYGVQD (reference sequence). The study, taken as a whole, reports: Later-stage lesions seemingly showed higher T cell density and diversity than normal lung. Top clone share appeared to fall from AAH through AIS, MIA, adenocarcinoma.

J is TRBJ1-2 and V is TRBV10-1; possibly TRBD1 for D (5 bases). What was sequenced was FFPE minimally invasive lung adenocarcinoma tissue. The clonotype originates from a person aged 60-79 years with lung adenocarcinoma. This CDR3 reads CASSELCGGPGYTF. CDR3 DNA sequence: TGCGCCAGCAGTGAGCTATGCGGGGGTCCTGGCTACACCTTC.